A single TCR beta chain is shown here with its context. Relative to the germline gene, one junction end is altered; a read error may explain this. The assay was immunoSEQ multiplex PCR, and TCRdb's table has in-frame clones only and misses some. The profile shows 650,000 to 950,000 clones, roughly 88% of them singletons. This specimen comes from a study of shared T cell receptors in the human thymus. This CDR3 comprises 14 residues. Germline V gives CDR1 SGHNT, CDR2 YYREEE (reference sequence). These same data were also listed under a study on human thymus T cells. In that study: Corrective cardiac operations yielded the resected thymus tissue. Among thymic and blood repertoires, usage of V and J genes appeared biased. Unrelated individuals had highly overlapping thymic repertoires, as reported in related research.

The V call is TRBV5-4, the J call TRBJ2-2; the D gene is possibly TRBD2 (7 bases). This TCR derives from a girl under two years old with a congenital heart defect. Sequenced: thymocytes. CDR3 protein: CASSFRGGTGGLFF. CDR3 nucleotide sequence: TGTGCCAGCAGCTTCAGGGGAGGGACCGGGGGGCTGTTTTTT.